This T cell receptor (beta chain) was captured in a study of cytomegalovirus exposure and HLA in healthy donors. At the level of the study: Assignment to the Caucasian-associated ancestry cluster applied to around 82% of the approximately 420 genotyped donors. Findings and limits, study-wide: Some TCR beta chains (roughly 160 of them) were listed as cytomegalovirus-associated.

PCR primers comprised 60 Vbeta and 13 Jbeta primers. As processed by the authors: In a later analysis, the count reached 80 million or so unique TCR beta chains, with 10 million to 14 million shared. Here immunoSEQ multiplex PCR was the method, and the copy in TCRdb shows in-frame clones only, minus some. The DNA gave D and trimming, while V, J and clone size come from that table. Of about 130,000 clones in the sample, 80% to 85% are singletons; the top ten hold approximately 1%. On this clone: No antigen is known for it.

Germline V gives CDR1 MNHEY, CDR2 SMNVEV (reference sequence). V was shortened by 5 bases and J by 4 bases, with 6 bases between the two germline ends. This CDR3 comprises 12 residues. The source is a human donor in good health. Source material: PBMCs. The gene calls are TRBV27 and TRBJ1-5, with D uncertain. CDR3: CASSQANQPQHF. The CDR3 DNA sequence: TGTGCCAGCAGTCAAGCAAATCAGCCCCAGCATTTT.